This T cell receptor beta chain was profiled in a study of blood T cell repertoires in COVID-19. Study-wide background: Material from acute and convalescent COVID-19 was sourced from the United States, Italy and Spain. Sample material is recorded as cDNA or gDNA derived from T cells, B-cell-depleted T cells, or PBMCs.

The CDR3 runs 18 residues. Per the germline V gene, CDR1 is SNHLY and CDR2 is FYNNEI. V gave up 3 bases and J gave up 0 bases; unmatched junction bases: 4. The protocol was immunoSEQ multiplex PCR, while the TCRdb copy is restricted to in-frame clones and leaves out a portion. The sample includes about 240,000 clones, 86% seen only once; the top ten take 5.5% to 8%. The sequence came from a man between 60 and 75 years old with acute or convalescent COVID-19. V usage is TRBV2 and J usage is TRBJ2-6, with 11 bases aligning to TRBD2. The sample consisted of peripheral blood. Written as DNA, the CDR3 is TGTGCCAGCAGTGAGACTAGCGGGGCCGTCTCTGGGGCCAACGTCCTGACTTTC. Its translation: CASSETSGAVSGANVLTF. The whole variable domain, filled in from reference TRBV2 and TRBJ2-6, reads EPEVTQTPSHQVTQMGQEVILRCVPISNHLYFYWYRQILGQKVEFLVSFYNNEISEKSEIFDDQFSVERPDGSNFTLKIRSTKLEDSAMYFCASSETSGAVSGANVLTFGAGSRLTVL.